This TCR beta chain was captured by sequencing in a study of blood T cells in healthy people across ages (dated by TCRdb to between 2014 and 2017). About the investigation overall: In model experiments, template switching captured about one uniquely barcoded TCR beta cDNA molecule for every two T cells. Four age groups were formed from the donors: young (average about 15 years), middle-aged (less than 40), aged (approximately 60) and long-lived (roughly 88). To avoid experimental bias, donors of different ages were distributed randomly across sequencing lanes. Two additional independent replicas of 1 million unique cDNA reads from the same blood draw were analyzed for two donors (one aged 18 to 30 and one aged 80 or older). To track age-related changes in TCR beta repertoire diversity, the study relied on deep sequencing normalized with unique cDNA molecular identifiers.

Donors were a few dozen systemically healthy Caucasian individuals from Russia aged roughly 6 to 90 years. Each donor gave about 9.8 milliliters of peripheral blood, drawn into EDTA-treated Vacutainer tubes. Ficoll-Paque density-gradient centrifugation was used to isolate PBMCs, with at least 7 million per sample. Total RNA, at least 5 micrograms per sample, was extracted from PBMCs with Trizol reagent. Naive CD45RAhigh/CD27high T cell percentages were measured by flow cytometry on a PBMC aliquot from every donor. V loses 9 bases of germline sequence and J loses 4 bases, and the interval between the two ends is 20 bases. From cysteine to phenylalanine, the CDR3 is 15 amino acids long. Only CDR3 DNA remains: 45 bases, in frame from the first base. The germline V gene sets CDR1 to SGHTA and CDR2 to FQGNSA. The paper's findings and limits, for the study overall: Compared with the aged group, more naive CD4+ T cells, fewer expanded clones and increased TCR diversity were shown by the long-lived group, suggesting age selection. Observed TCR beta diversity per million T cells fell roughly linearly with age, and a significant reduction was already apparent by age roughly 40. There was a strong correlation between observed TCR beta diversity and the percentage of naive T cells measured by flow cytometry. Total diversity estimates from one million sequenced T cells were considered lower bounds and underestimates. Conclusive comparison of naive and antigen-experienced compartments was prevented by the profiling of bulk unsorted PBMCs. Because the CMV infection status of the donors was unknown, age-related changes in expanded clonotypes may potentially have been confounded.

As concerns this clonotype: Its antigen is not yet known. Base-call qualities are not available, and no considerably larger clone is one nucleotide away.

The method behind the library was 5' RACE. TCRdb shows the sequencer as Illumina HiSeq 2500. A second PCR of 7 to 11 cycles was run with a J-beta primer mix and a sample-barcoded 5' primer. A template-switch 5' adaptor carrying 12 random nucleotides introduced a unique molecular identifier onto each TCR beta cDNA molecule. At least 2.5 million CDR3-containing paired-end reads were obtained from each sample. First-strand cDNA synthesis was performed from all RNA using the Mint cDNA synthesis kit, with priming by a TRBC-specific oligonucleotide. All cDNA was treated with uracil-DNA glycosylase and then went through a first 18-cycle PCR with the universal primers M1SS and BC2_uni_R. As for the original processing: For normalization, 1 million high-quality reads, each with a distinct molecular identifier, were randomly selected from each sample. Reads with shared molecular identifiers were discarded instead of being binned into consensus sequences. MiTCR, set to a Q25 quality threshold and the strictest error-elimination algorithm, was used for CDR3 identification, clonotype clustering and error correction. A nonparametric unseen species model with Euler transformation was used to estimate a lower bound on total TCR beta diversity. In TCRdb, the public reads were trimmed at Q25 with fastp and aligned with MiXCR, with productive beta chains retained. Each entry merges the rows of one CDR3 protein and shows their most common DNA and genes. TCRdb assigned the V and J calls; the authors' analysis was not used. The sample records hundreds of thousands of distinct CDR3 sequences, 20% to 25% of which are singletons. The biggest ten clones account for 22% of the sample.

The sequence was obtained from a man in his 70s in good health. The sample was blood. This receptor chain uses TRBV7-2 and TRBJ2-3; the D segment could be TRBD2, given 7 matching bases. The bases are TGTGCCAGTACGGGGGGCAAGAGAGGCTCAGATACGCAGTATTTT. This translates into CASTGGKRGSDTQYF.